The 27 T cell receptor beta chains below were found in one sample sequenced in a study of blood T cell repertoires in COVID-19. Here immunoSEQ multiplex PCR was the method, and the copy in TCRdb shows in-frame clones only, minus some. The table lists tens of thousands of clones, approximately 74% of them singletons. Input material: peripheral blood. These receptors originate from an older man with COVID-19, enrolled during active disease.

CDR3: CASSPGGYNEQFF. The CDR3 nucleotides are TGTGCCAGCAGCCCAGGGGGTTACAATGAGCAGTTCTTC. The chain uses TRBV5-4 and TRBJ2-1; 7 bases match TRBD1. The CDR3 loop spans 13 amino acids. The germline CDR1 and CDR2 sequences are SGHNT and YYREEE (reference sequence). With V trimmed by 4 bases and J by 4 bases, 2 bases remained unmatched.

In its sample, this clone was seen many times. The CDR3 DNA sequence: TGTGCCAGCAGCCAAGGCCGGGACACTGAAGCTTTCTTT. Translation: CASSQGRDTEAFF. V and J are TRBV4-2 and TRBJ1-1; no definite D call. Germline V gene lookup returns CDR1 LGHNA and CDR2 YNFKEQ. This CDR3 comprises 13 residues. V shed 1 base and J shed 3 bases, with 6 bases lying between them.

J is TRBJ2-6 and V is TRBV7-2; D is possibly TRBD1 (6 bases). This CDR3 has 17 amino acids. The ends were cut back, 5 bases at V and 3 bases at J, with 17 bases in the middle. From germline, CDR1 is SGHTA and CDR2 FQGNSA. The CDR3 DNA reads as TGTGCCAGCAGCGTTCACAGGGATGGGCTTGGGGCCAACGTCCTGACTTTC. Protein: CASSVHRDGLGANVLTF.

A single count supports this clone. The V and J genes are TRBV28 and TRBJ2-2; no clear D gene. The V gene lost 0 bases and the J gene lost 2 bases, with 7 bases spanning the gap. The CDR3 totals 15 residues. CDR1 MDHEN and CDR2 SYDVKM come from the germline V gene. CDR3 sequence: CASSLWYSNTGELFF. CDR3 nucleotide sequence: TGTGCCAGCAGTTTATGGTACAGTAACACCGGGGAGCTGTTTTTT.

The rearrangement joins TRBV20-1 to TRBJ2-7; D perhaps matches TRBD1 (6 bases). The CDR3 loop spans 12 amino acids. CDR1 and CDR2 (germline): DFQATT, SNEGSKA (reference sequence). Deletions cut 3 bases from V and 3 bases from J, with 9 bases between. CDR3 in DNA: TGCAGTGCTAGTGGACAGAGCTACGAGCAGTACTTC. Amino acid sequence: CSASGQSYEQYF.

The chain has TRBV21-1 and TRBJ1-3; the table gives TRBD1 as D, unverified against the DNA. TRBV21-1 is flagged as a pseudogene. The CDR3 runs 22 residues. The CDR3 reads CASSKDQFPPGTLFPSGNTIYF. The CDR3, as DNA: TGTGCCAGCAGCAAAGACCAGTTCCCTCCCGGGACATTGTTCCCCTCTGGAAACACCATATATTTT.

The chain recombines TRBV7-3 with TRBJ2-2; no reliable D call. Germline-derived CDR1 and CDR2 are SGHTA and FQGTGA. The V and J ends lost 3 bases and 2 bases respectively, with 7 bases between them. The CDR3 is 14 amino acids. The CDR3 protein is CASSFFRNTGELFF. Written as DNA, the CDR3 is TGTGCCAGCAGCTTCTTCAGAAACACCGGGGAGCTGTTTTTT.

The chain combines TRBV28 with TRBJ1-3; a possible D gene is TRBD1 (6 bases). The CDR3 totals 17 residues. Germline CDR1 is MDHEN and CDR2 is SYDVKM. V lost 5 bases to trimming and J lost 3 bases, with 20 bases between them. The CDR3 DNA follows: TGTGCCAGCAGTGGGACAAAATTTGGACAAATTGGAAACACCATATATTTT. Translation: CASSGTKFGQIGNTIYF. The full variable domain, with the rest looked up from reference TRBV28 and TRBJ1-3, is DVKVTQSSRYLVKRTGEKVFLECVQDMDHENMFWYRQDPGLGLRLIYFSYDVKMKEKGDIPEGYSVSREKKERFSLILESASTNQTSMYLCASSGTKFGQIGNTIYFGEGSWLTVV.

The DNA for the CDR3 is TGTGCCAGCAGCCAAGATAGCGCGTGGGAGCAGTTCTTC. The encoded protein is CASSQDSAWEQFF. This rearrangement joins TRBV3-1 (or the pseudogene TRBV3-2) to TRBJ2-1, with D perhaps matching TRBD2 (5 bases). This CDR3 region has 13 residues. The V gene lost 0 bases and the J gene lost 10 bases, with 10 bases spanning the gap. The germline V gene has CDR1 LGHDT and CDR2 YNNKEL (reference sequence).

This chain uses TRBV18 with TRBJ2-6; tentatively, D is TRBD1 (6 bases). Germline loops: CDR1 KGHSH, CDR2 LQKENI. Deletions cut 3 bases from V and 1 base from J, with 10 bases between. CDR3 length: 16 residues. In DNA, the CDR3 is TGTGCCAGCTCACCGCTACAGGGATCTGGGGCCAACGTCCTGACTTTC. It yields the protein CASSPLQGSGANVLTF. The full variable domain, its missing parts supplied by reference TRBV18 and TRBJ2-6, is NAGVMQNPRHLVRRRGQEARLRCSPMKGHSHVYWYRQLPEEGLKFMVYLQKENIIDESGMPKERFSAEFPKEGPSILRIQQVVRGDSAAYFCASSPLQGSGANVLTFGAGSRLTVL.

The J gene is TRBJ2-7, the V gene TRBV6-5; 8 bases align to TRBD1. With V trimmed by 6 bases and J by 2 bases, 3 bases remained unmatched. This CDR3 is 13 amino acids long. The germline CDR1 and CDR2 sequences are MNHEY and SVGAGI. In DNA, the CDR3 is TGTGCCAGCAGACCGGGACAGGCCTACGAGCAGTACTTC. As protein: CASRPGQAYEQYF.

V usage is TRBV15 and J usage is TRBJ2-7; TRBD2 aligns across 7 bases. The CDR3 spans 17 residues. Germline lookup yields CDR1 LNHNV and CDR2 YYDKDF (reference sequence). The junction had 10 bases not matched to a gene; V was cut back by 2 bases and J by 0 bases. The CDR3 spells CATSRIDSGLSSYEQYF. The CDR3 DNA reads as TGTGCCACCAGCAGAATTGATAGCGGGCTAAGCTCCTACGAGCAGTACTTC.

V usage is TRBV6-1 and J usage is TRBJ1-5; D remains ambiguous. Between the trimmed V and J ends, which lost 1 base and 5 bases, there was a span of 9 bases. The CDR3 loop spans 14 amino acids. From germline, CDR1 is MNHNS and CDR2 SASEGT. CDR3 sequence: CASSEGQAYQPQHF. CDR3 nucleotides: TGTGCCAGCAGTGAAGGTCAGGCTTATCAGCCCCAGCATTTT.

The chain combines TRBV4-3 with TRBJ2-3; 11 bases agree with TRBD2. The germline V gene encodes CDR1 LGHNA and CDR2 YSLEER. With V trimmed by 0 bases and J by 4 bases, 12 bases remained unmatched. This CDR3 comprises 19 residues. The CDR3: CASSQDWASGRRWADTQYF. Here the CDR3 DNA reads TGCGCCAGCAGCCAAGATTGGGCTAGCGGGAGGAGGTGGGCAGATACGCAGTATTTT.

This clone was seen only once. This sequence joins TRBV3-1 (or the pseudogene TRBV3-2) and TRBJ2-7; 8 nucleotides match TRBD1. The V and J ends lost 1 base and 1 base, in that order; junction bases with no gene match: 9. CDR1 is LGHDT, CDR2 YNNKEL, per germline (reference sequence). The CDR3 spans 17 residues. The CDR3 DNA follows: TGTGCCAGCAGCCAAGCCCGGGACAGGTTAATGTCCTACGAGCAGTACTTC. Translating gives CASSQARDRLMSYEQYF.

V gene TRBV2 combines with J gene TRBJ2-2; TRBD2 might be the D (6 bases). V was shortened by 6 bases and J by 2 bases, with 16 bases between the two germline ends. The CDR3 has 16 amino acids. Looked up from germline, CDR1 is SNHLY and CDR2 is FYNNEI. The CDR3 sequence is CASRRSSESNTGELFF. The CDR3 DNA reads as TGTGCCAGCAGAAGATCTAGCGAAAGTAACACCGGGGAGCTGTTTTTT. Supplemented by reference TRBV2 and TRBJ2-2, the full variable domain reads EPEVTQTPSHQVTQMGQEVILRCVPISNHLYFYWYRQILGQKVEFLVSFYNNEISEKSEIFDDQFSVERPDGSNFTLKIRSTKLEDSAMYFCASRRSSESNTGELFFGEGSRLTVL.

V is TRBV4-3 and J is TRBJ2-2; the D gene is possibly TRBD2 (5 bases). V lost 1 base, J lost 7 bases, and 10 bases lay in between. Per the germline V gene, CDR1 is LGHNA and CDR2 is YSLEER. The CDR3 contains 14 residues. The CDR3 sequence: CASSQAGFSGELFF. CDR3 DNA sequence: TGCGCCAGCAGCCAAGCGGGATTCAGCGGGGAGCTGTTTTTT.

Here the CDR3 DNA reads TGTGCCAGCAGCCCATGGGCTAGCGGGAACTACGAGCAGTACTTC. This translates into CASSPWASGNYEQYF. The V gene is TRBV11-2, the J gene TRBJ2-7; 9 bases match TRBD2. The CDR3 loop spans 15 amino acids. Germline assignment: CDR1 SGHAT and CDR2 FQNNGV. The J segment lost 3 bases and the V segment lost 5 bases, leaving 8 bases of the junction unmatched.

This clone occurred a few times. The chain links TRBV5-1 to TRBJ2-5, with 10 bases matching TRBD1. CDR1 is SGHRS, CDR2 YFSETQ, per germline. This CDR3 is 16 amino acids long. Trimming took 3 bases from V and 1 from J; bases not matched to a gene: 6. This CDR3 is CASSSSGQGFQETQYF. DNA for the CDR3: TGCGCCAGCAGCTCCTCGGGACAGGGGTTCCAAGAGACCCAGTACTTC.

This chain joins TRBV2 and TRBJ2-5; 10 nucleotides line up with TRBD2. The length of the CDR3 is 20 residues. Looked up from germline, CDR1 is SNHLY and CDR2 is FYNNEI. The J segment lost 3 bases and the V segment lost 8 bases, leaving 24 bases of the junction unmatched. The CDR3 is CASRPPPAGGLIWLEETQYF. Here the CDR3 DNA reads TGTGCCAGCCGCCCCCCCCCAGCGGGAGGGCTAATATGGTTAGAAGAGACCCAGTACTTC. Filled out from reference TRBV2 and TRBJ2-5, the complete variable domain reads EPEVTQTPSHQVTQMGQEVILRCVPISNHLYFYWYRQILGQKVEFLVSFYNNEISEKSEIFDDQFSVERPDGSNFTLKIRSTKLEDSAMYFCASRPPPAGGLIWLEETQYFGPGTRLLVL.

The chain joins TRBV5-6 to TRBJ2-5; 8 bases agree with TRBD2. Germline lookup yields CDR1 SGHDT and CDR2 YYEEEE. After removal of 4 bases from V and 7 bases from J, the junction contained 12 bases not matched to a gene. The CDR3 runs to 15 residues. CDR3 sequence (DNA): TGTGCCAGCAGCGCCGGCCGGAGGCGGGAGGTGACCCAGTACTTC. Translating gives CASSAGRRREVTQYF.

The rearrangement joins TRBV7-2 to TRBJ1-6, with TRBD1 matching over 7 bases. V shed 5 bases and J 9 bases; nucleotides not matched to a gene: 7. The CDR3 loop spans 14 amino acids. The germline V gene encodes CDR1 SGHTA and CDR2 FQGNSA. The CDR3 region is CASSQTGPRSPLHF. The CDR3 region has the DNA TGTGCCAGCAGCCAGACAGGGCCCCGTTCACCCCTCCACTTT. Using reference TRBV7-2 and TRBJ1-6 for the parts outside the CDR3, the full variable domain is GAGVSQSPSNKVTEKGKDVELRCDPISGHTALYWYRQSLGQGLEFLIYFQGNSAPDKSGLPSDRFSAERTGGSVSTLTIQRTQQEDSAVYLCASSQTGPRSPLHFGNGTRLTVT.

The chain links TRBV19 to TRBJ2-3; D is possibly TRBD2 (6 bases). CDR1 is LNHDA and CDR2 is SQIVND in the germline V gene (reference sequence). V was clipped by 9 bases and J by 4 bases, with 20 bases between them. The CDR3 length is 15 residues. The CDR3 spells CASRSSGRRADTQYF. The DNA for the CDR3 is TGTGCCAGCCGATCCTCAGGGCGGAGGGCAGATACGCAGTATTTT.

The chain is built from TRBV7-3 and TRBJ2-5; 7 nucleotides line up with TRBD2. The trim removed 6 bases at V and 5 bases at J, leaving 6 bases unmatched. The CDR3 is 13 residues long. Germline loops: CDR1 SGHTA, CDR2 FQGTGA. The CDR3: CASRKTSLETQYF. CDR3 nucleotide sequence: TGTGCCAGCAGGAAGACTAGCTTGGAGACCCAGTACTTC.

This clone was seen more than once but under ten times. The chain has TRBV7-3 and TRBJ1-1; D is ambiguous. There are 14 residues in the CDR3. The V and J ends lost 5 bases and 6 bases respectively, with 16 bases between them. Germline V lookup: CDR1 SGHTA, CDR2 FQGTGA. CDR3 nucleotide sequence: TGTGCCAGCAGCCTAAGCGCTAGCTATTCTGAAGCTTTCTTT. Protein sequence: CASSLSASYSEAFF.

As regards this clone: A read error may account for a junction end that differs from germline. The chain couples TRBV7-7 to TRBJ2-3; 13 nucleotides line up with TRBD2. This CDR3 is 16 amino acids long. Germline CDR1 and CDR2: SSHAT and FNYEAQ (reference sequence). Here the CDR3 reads CASSPGLAGAADTQYF. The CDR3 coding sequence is TGTGCTAGCAGCCCCGGACTAGCGGGAGCAGCAGATACGCAGTATTTT.

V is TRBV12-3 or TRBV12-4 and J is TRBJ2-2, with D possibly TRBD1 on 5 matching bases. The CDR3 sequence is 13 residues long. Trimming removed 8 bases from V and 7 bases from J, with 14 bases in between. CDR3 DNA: TGTGCCAGCCTTCCACCAGGGCACGGGGAGCTGTTTTTT. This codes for CASLPPGHGELFF.